These 15 T cell receptor beta chains were sequenced from one sample in a study of OX40 agonist ivuxolimab in advanced cancers. Generated by immunoSEQ multiplex PCR, the TCRdb table keeps only in-frame clones and is missing some. In the table there are about 81,000 clones, around 80% of which are singletons. The sample consisted of CD4+ or CD8+ T cells sorted from blood, taken in a trial of the OX40 agonist ivuxolimab. Receptors originate from an adult with an advanced solid tumor such as melanoma, head and neck, liver or kidney cancer.

This chain links TRBV27 with TRBJ2-5, with 10 bases matching TRBD2. The CDR3 sequence is 15 residues long. V was clipped by 5 bases and J by 3 bases; unmatched bases: 6. The germline CDR1 and CDR2 sequences are MNHEY and SMNVEV (reference sequence). This CDR3 reads CASSDWTSGEETQYF. The CDR3 nucleotides read TGTGCCAGCAGTGATTGGACTAGCGGCGAAGAGACCCAGTACTTC.

The chain joins TRBV7-2 to TRBJ1-3; 8 bases match TRBD1. This CDR3 contains 18 residues. Germline CDR1 and CDR2: SGHTA and FQGNSA. Trimming cost V 4 bases and J 0 bases; bases outside gene matches: 11. The chain's CDR3 is CASSSIGGQGSSGNTIYF. For the CDR3, the DNA is TGTGCCAGCAGCTCGATCGGAGGACAGGGTAGCTCTGGAAACACCATATATTTT.

This rearrangement joins TRBV10-2 to TRBJ2-2; D gene uncertain. The V end was cut by 9 bases, the J end by 0 bases, with 11 bases between. This CDR3 comprises 14 residues. Looked up from germline, CDR1 is WSHSY and CDR2 is SAAADI. Here the CDR3 reads CASLGSTNTGELFF. The CDR3 DNA is TGCGCCAGTTTAGGGTCGACGAACACCGGGGAGCTGTTTTTT.

The V and J genes are TRBV28 and TRBJ2-5, with D possibly TRBD2 on 6 matching bases. The CDR3 runs to 15 residues. Deletions cut 2 bases from V and 2 bases from J, with 12 bases between. The germline gives CDR1 MDHEN, CDR2 SYDVKM. This chain's CDR3 is CASSLAGTLQETQYF. The CDR3 region has the DNA TGTGCCAGCAGTTTAGCGGGGACGCTGCAAGAGACCCAGTACTTC.

The chain couples TRBV2 to TRBJ2-2, with TRBD1 as a possible D gene (7 bases). This CDR3 has 15 residues. Between the trimmed V and J ends, which lost 8 bases and 2 bases, there was a span of 15 bases. Germline lookup yields CDR1 SNHLY and CDR2 FYNNEI. DNA for the CDR3: TGTGCCAGCGGAGGGGACAGACTTAACACCGGGGAGCTGTTTTTT. This encodes CASGGDRLNTGELFF.

In this sample, this clone turned up a few times. The chain combines TRBV7-9 with TRBJ1-1; a possible D gene is TRBD1 (5 bases). The germline V gene has CDR1 SEHNR and CDR2 FQNEAQ (reference sequence). With 5 bases removed from V and 7 bases from J, the gap between germline ends came to 14 bases. CDR3 length equals 13 residues. The CDR3 bases are TGTGCCAGCAGCCCCAATTTCGGGGGTGAAGCTTTCTTT. Translated, it gives CASSPNFGGEAFF.

This clone was seen just once. This sequence joins TRBV11-3 and TRBJ2-3; TRBD2 matches at 9 bases. Germline CDR1 is SGHNT and CDR2 is YENEEA. CDR3 length: 15 amino acids. V shed 3 bases, J shed 2 bases, and the junction held 3 bases outside the gene matches. The CDR3 DNA reads TGTGCCAGCAGCTTCGGCGGGGGGGACACAGATACGCAGTATTTT. Translation gives CASSFGGGDTDTQYF.

This clone occurred once. J is TRBJ2-7 and V is TRBV28; 8 positions agree with TRBD2. This CDR3 has 12 amino acids. The ends lost 10 bases at V and 3 bases at J; junction bases unmatched: 5. The germline V gene has CDR1 MDHEN and CDR2 SYDVKM. The CDR3 nucleotides are TGTGCCATTACGAGCGGGAGCTACGAGCAGTACTTC. This gives the protein CAITSGSYEQYF.

The chain has TRBV28 and TRBJ1-4, with unresolved D. Germline lookup yields CDR1 MDHEN and CDR2 SYDVKM. With 1 base removed from V and 3 bases from J, the gap between germline ends came to 6 bases. This CDR3 region has 14 residues. CDR3 sequence (DNA): TGTGCCAGCAGTTTATTCGGGCCTAATGAAAAACTGTTTTTT. It yields the protein CASSLFGPNEKLFF.

The CDR3 reads CASKLAGVQETQYF. In DNA form, the CDR3 reads TGTGCCAGCAAACTAGCGGGAGTTCAAGAGACCCAGTACTTC. The V gene is TRBV28, the J gene TRBJ2-5; 11 nucleotides line up with TRBD2. The V and J ends lost 7 bases and 2 bases, in that order; junction bases with no gene match: 3. The CDR3 is made up of 14 amino acids. CDR1 and CDR2 (germline): MDHEN, SYDVKM.

V is TRBV6-5 and J is TRBJ1-4; D may be TRBD1 (5 bases). The V and J ends lost 6 bases and 8 bases respectively, with 16 bases between them. The CDR3 has 14 residues. In germline, CDR1 is MNHEY, CDR2 SVGAGI. CDR3 region: CASSSPRVGEKLFF. CDR3 nucleotides: TGTGCCAGCAGCAGCCCCAGGGTCGGCGAAAAACTGTTTTTT.

This chain links TRBV28 with TRBJ2-2; no clear D. The germline V gene has CDR1 MDHEN and CDR2 SYDVKM. The CDR3 has 15 residues. The ends were cut back, 5 bases at V and 1 base at J, with 11 bases in the middle. The CDR3 DNA sequence: TGTGCCAGCAGTCCCGCCCGACAGAACACCGGGGAGCTGTTTTTT. It encodes CASSPARQNTGELFF. Drawing the rest from reference TRBV28 and TRBJ2-2, the complete variable domain is DVKVTQSSRYLVKRTGEKVFLECVQDMDHENMFWYRQDPGLGLRLIYFSYDVKMKEKGDIPEGYSVSREKKERFSLILESASTNQTSMYLCASSPARQNTGELFFGEGSRLTVL.

The chain uses TRBV7-9 and TRBJ1-2; 7 positions match TRBD1. Germline assignment: CDR1 SEHNR and CDR2 FQNEAQ (reference sequence). Trimming at V came to 1 base and at J to 7 bases, leaving 3 bases not matched to a gene. The CDR3 has 13 amino acids. The CDR3: CASSLETGFGYTF. In DNA, the CDR3 is TGTGCCAGCAGCTTAGAGACAGGGTTTGGCTACACCTTC.

The CDR3 coding sequence is TGTGCCATCGAAGGGACACCCAATCAGCCCCAGCATTTT. Protein sequence: CAIEGTPNQPQHF. J is TRBJ1-5 and V is TRBV28; the D gene is possibly TRBD1 (6 bases). V shed 10 bases and J shed 3 bases, with 13 bases lying between them. Germline loops: CDR1 MDHEN, CDR2 SYDVKM. This CDR3 is 13 amino acids long.

The rearrangement joins TRBV29-1 to TRBJ1-2; D might be TRBD1 (6 bases). There are 17 residues in the CDR3. V gave up 2 bases and J gave up 0 bases, with 19 bases separating them. Germline lookup yields CDR1 SQVTM and CDR2 ANQGSEA. The DNA of the CDR3 is TGCAGCGTTGAAATCAGGAAGGGGGGACCAGCTAACTATGGCTACACCTTC. It codes for CSVEIRKGGPANYGYTF.